This T cell receptor (beta chain) was obtained from a study of regulatory T cells in long-lasting Graves disease. Study observations and caveats: Among samples with persistent disease, TRBV28, TRBJ1-2 and TRBJ2-5 were favored. Persistent Graves' patients possessed reduced TCR diversity relative to recently diagnosed ones.

As for time point: persistent/refractory GD, antithyroid drugs over 5 years with positive TRAb. Extracted PBMC RNA gave rise to the TCR library. Roughly 9.2 milliliters of peripheral blood were drawn into EDTA tubes. The table lists this clonotype with many counts. Its antigen is as yet unknown. TCR beta libraries were built with iRepertoire HTBI primers and Arm-PCR of CDR3 regions. TCRdb passed the multiplex PCR reads through MiXCR, listing each CDR3 protein once. The sample shows roughly 400,000 distinct CDR3 sequences, less than 25% of them seen only once. Trimming removed 3 bases from V and 5 bases from J, with 14 bases in between. This CDR3 spans 14 amino acids.

This sequence joins TRBV12-3 or TRBV12-4 and TRBJ2-7, with a tentative D call TRBD1 (5 bases). The sample was peripheral blood mononuclear cells (PBMCs), taken when the disease was refractory, from a patient treated with antithyroid drugs. The origin of this receptor is a female donor with Graves disease. CDR3 protein: CASSFGGASHEQYF. For the CDR3, the DNA is TGTGCCAGCAGTTTCGGTGGGGCGAGCCACGAGCAGTACTTC.